These T cell receptor beta chains were read from a single sample in a study of neurological immune-mediated disorders. TCRdb analysed the 5' RACE reads with MiXCR anew, one entry per CDR3 protein. The sample includes tens of thousands of distinct CDR3 sequences, 3% to 3.5% seen only once; the top ten take roughly 7.7%. The specimen was PBMCs. The receptors were gathered from a woman in her sixties or seventies with multiple sclerosis. The CDR3 runs from the conserved cysteine through the conserved F or W. D genes are given only for firm matches. The size of a clone is reported for some rows only, either as once, few or many, or as a class for expanded clones.

size,J,V,D,CDR3,DNA
many,TRBJ1-6,TRBV15,.,CATSSDRADSPLHF,TGTGCCACCAGCAGCGACAGAGCCGATTCACCCCTCCACTTT
many,TRBJ1-1,TRBV20-1,.,CSAKSGIWNTEAFF,TGCAGTGCTAAATCCGGGATTTGGAACACTGAAGCTTTCTTT
many,TRBJ2-3,TRBV6-1,TRBD2,CASSDSAGVGTDTQYF,TGTGCCAGCAGTGATTCGGCGGGGGTAGGCACAGATACGCAGTATTTT
many,TRBJ2-2,TRBV20-1,.,CSAPGGSGVNTGELFF,TGCAGTGCCCCCGGGGGTTCCGGGGTTAACACCGGGGAGCTGTTTTTT
medium-sized,TRBJ2-7,TRBV20-1,TRBD2,CSARIPDGGGDYEQYF,TGCAGTGCCCGAATCCCCGACGGGGGGGGGGACTACGAGCAGTACTTC
many,TRBJ1-5,TRBV5-6,.,CASRLTGSNQPQHF,TGTGCCAGCAGACTGACAGGTAGCAATCAGCCCCAGCATTTT
many,TRBJ2-5,TRBV18,.,CASSPRGPKETQYF,TGTGCCAGCTCACCACGGGGTCCAAAGGAAACCCAGTACTTC
many,TRBJ2-7,TRBV12-3/TRBV12-4,.,CASSFQPTYEQYF,TGTGCCAGCAGTTTCCAGCCGACCTACGAGCAGTACTTC
many,TRBJ2-1,TRBV5-1,.,CASSLAVGPNEQFF,TGCGCCAGCAGCTTGGCCGTGGGCCCCAATGAGCAGTTCTTC
many,TRBJ2-7,TRBV7-2,.,CASSLESGFASYEQYF,TGTGCCAGCAGCTTAGAGTCGGGATTCGCTTCCTACGAGCAGTACTTC
many,TRBJ2-2,TRBV12-3/TRBV12-4,.,CASRTGTGGPGELFF,TGTGCCAGCAGAACCGGGACCGGGGGTCCCGGGGAGCTGTTTTTT
many,TRBJ2-7,TRBV5-1,TRBD1,CASSLDRGFNEQYF,TGCGCCAGCAGCTTGGACAGGGGGTTTAACGAGCAGTACTTC
many,TRBJ1-1,TRBV14,.,CASSQDLRSEAFF,TGTGCCAGCAGCCAAGATTTGAGGTCGGAAGCTTTCTTT
medium-sized,TRBJ2-2,TRBV7-9,.,CASRHSNTGELFF,TGTGCCAGCAGGCATTCGAACACCGGGGAGCTGTTTTTT
many,TRBJ2-7,TRBV30,.,CAWSRSYEQYF,TGTGCCTGGAGTCGAAGCTACGAGCAGTACTTC
medium-sized,TRBJ1-6,TRBV9,.,CASSVNPAPNSPLHF,TGTGCCAGCAGCGTAAACCCAGCTCCTAATTCACCCCTCCACTTT
.,TRBJ1-2,TRBV7-9,.,CASSLRTDYGYTF,TGTGCCAGCAGCTTAAGGACGGACTATGGCTACACCTTC
.,TRBJ2-7,TRBV5-1,TRBD2,CASSLVGSGGAYEQYF,TGCGCCAGCAGCTTGGTAGGTAGCGGGGGGGCCTACGAGCAGTACTTC
many,TRBJ1-1,TRBV20-1,.,CSALDTEAFF,TGCAGTGCTTTGGACACTGAAGCTTTCTTT
few,TRBJ2-7,TRBV6-1,.,CASSAGGYEQYF,TGTGCCAGCAGTGCCGGGGGTTACGAGCAGTACTTC